The source of this T cell receptor beta chain is a study of identical twins. General observations from the study: Within cord blood, abundant beta clonotypes carried fewer insertions, but memory repertoires showed no such trend.

V was pared by 5 bases and J by 4 bases, with 15 bases between. The CDR3 sequence is 15 residues long. Germline CDR1 is SGHAT and CDR2 is FQDESV (reference sequence). TCRdb itself ran the 5' RACE reads through MiXCR, one entry per CDR3 protein. The table lists roughly 720,000 distinct CDR3 sequences, roughly 18% of them singletons. Of note for this clonotype: Its antigen is undetermined.

This same sample was also taken into another study, of T cells expressing NK-cell markers. That work states: A range of roughly 1.0-8% of CD8+ T cells consisted of dominant NKG2C+ clonotypes in several donors. The study found these clonotypes also leading the CD3+CD56-NKG2C+ fraction in several donors.

Sequenced input: PBMCs. The clonotype was recovered from a woman between 18 and 30 years old in good health. The chain has TRBV11-1 and TRBJ2-1, with D uncertain. CDR3 protein: CASSPPFVHYNEQFF. The CDR3 DNA reads TGTGCCAGCAGCCCACCATTCGTCCATTACAATGAGCAGTTCTTC.